These 10 T cell receptor beta chains were sequenced from one sample in a study of graft-versus-host responses after intestinal transplantation. Sequenced by immunoSEQ multiplex PCR; TCRdb stores in-frame clones only, minus some. The profile shows over 100,000 clones, approximately 96% of them singletons. No antigen is known for these receptors. The material was unstimulated CD8+ T cells sorted from spleen or lymph node cells, obtained before intestinal transplant. These receptors all stem from a human donor who received an intestinal transplant.

The chain employs TRBV9 and TRBJ2-7; tentative D call: TRBD2 (5 bases). Germline V gene lookup returns CDR1 SGDLS and CDR2 YYNGEE. There are 15 residues in the CDR3. Trimming cost V 0 bases and J 2 bases, with 12 bases left between them. CDR3 nucleotides: TGTGCCAGCAGCGTAGCCGAGGGAGAGACCTACGAGCAGTACTTC. Translation: CASSVAEGETYEQYF.

The V and J genes are TRBV28 and TRBJ2-7; 8 bases map to TRBD2. CDR1 is MDHEN and CDR2 is SYDVKM in the germline V gene. The CDR3 totals 16 residues. The V and J ends lost 3 bases and 4 bases, in that order; junction bases with no gene match: 11. The CDR3 protein is CASSFSTAGVNYEQYF. CDR3 DNA: TGTGCCAGCAGTTTTTCCACAGCGGGAGTGAATTACGAGCAGTACTTC. Filled out from reference TRBV28 and TRBJ2-7, the complete variable domain reads DVKVTQSSRYLVKRTGEKVFLECVQDMDHENMFWYRQDPGLGLRLIYFSYDVKMKEKGDIPEGYSVSREKKERFSLILESASTNQTSMYLCASSFSTAGVNYEQYFGPGTRLTVT.

The rearrangement uses TRBV5-4 and TRBJ2-7, with 9 nucleotides matching TRBD1. From germline, CDR1 is SGHNT and CDR2 YYREEE (reference sequence). The trim removed 4 bases at V and 2 bases at J, leaving 7 bases unmatched. The CDR3 totals 15 residues. CDR3 DNA sequence: TGTGCCAGCAGCACAGGGGGCTTATCCCCCTACGAGCAGTACTTC. Translation: CASSTGGLSPYEQYF.

In its sample, this clone was seen once. The V and J genes are TRBV28 and TRBJ1-2; D gene uncertain. The length of the CDR3 is 11 residues. V was pared by 5 bases and J by 6 bases, with 7 bases between. CDR1 MDHEN and CDR2 SYDVKM come from the germline V gene. CDR3 sequence: CASSAQHGYTF. CDR3 DNA sequence: TGTGCCAGCAGTGCCCAACATGGCTACACCTTC.

This chain links TRBV2 with TRBJ1-5; D is unresolved. The germline CDR1 and CDR2 sequences are SNHLY and FYNNEI. The CDR3 loop spans 15 amino acids. The germline V and J ends were trimmed by 5 bases and 5 bases, with 16 bases remaining between them. CDR3 region: CASSLTLTWDQPQHF. The CDR3 DNA follows: TGTGCCAGCAGTCTAACCTTGACATGGGATCAGCCCCAGCATTTT.

This clone was observed once. The chain recombines TRBV6-5 with TRBJ2-5; tentatively, D is TRBD2 (5 bases). There are 11 residues in the CDR3. Germline V CDR1 and CDR2: MNHEY, SVGAGI. V was shortened by 6 bases and J by 5 bases, with 7 bases between the two germline ends. For the CDR3, the DNA is TGTGCCAGCAGCCGCGGGGAGACCCAGTACTTC. This encodes CASSRGETQYF.

The genes are TRBV9 and TRBJ2-7, with 7 positions matching TRBD2. From germline, CDR1 is SGDLS and CDR2 YYNGEE. V lost 1 base, J lost 2 bases, and 6 bases stayed unmatched. This CDR3 has 15 residues. The CDR3 is CASSVTGGLPYEQYF. CDR3 coding DNA: TGTGCCAGCAGCGTAACGGGAGGCCTGCCCTACGAGCAGTACTTC.

The rearrangement links TRBV29-1 to TRBJ2-1, with 7 bases that match TRBD2. After removal of 3 bases from V and 7 bases from J, the junction contained 6 bases not matched to a gene. Germline CDR1 reads SQVTM; CDR2 reads ANQGSEA. The CDR3 is 13 residues long. Here the CDR3 reads CSVDPGGRNEQFF. CDR3 coding DNA: TGCAGCGTTGACCCGGGAGGCCGGAATGAGCAGTTCTTC.

The chain combines TRBV27 with TRBJ2-7; possibly TRBD2 for D (7 bases). Germline CDR1 and CDR2: MNHEY and SMNVEV (reference sequence). The CDR3 totals 16 residues. The V gene lost 5 bases and the J gene lost 1 base, with 18 bases spanning the gap. This CDR3 reads CASSGRQGRGSYEQYF. The CDR3 region has the DNA TGTGCCAGCAGTGGGCGGCAGGGGAGGGGGTCCTACGAGCAGTACTTC.

V and J are TRBV27 and TRBJ1-2, with D perhaps TRBD1 (5 bases). Per the germline V gene, CDR1 is MNHEY and CDR2 is SMNVEV (reference sequence). Trimming took off 5 bases at V and 4 bases at J, with 32 bases between the two ends. This CDR3 region has 20 residues. The CDR3 bases are TGTGCCAGCAGTCGGAGTGGGGGGGACTATGATAGCCTTAGGATCTATGGCTACACCTTC. Encoded protein: CASSRSGGDYDSLRIYGYTF.